This entry features one T cell receptor beta chain sequence. This sample is part of a study of cytomegalovirus exposure and HLA in healthy donors. Trimming at V came to 4 bases and at J to 0 bases, leaving 14 bases not matched to a gene. In germline, CDR1 is MDHEN, CDR2 SYDVKM. CDR3 length equals 19 residues. The PCR was carried out with 60 Vbeta primers and 13 Jbeta primers. Sequencing used immunoSEQ multiplex PCR; TCRdb keeps in-frame clones, though not all of them. The sample carries about 150,000 clones, roughly 83% recorded once. The rearrangement joins TRBV28 to TRBJ1-5; TRBD1 matches 8 bases. Sequencing used PBMCs. The origin of this receptor is a young man in good health and CMV-seropositive. The CDR3 spells CASSSIGTGPLYSNQPQHF. CDR3 in DNA: TGTGCCAGCAGTTCCATCGGGACAGGTCCTCTTTATAGCAATCAGCCCCAGCATTTT.